What follows are 25 T cell receptor beta chains derived from one specimen sequenced in a study of blood T cell repertoires in COVID-19. Some clones are missing from TCRdb's copy, which holds only in-frame ones; the method was immunoSEQ multiplex PCR. The profile shows 150,000 to 200,000 clones, approximately 90% of them singletons. Sequences were obtained from peripheral blood. The receptors were sampled from a man between 50 and 59 years old with acute or convalescent COVID-19.

The chain carries TRBV9 and TRBJ1-3, with unresolved D. This CDR3 is built from 17 residues. Germline V gene data show CDR1 as SGDLS and CDR2 as YYNGEE. V was cut by 0 bases and J by 0 bases, with 13 bases left in between. CDR3 sequence reads: CASSVGGQPNSGNTIYF. CDR3 nucleotides: TGTGCCAGCAGCGTAGGAGGTCAGCCTAACTCTGGAAACACCATATATTTT.

The genes are TRBV4-1 and TRBJ2-1; D is ambiguous. This CDR3 region has 12 residues. Germline V CDR1 and CDR2: MGHRA, YSYEKL. V was trimmed by 2 bases and J by 7 bases, leaving 6 bases between them. The CDR3 bases are TGCGCCAGCAGCCAACCCTCTAATGAGCAGTTCTTC. It is translated as CASSQPSNEQFF.

The chain carries TRBV2 and TRBJ1-5; no clear D. The CDR3 loop spans 13 amino acids. With 1 base removed from V and 6 bases from J, the gap between germline ends came to 7 bases. In germline, CDR1 is SNHLY, CDR2 FYNNEI. CDR3 amino acids: CASSEGRLQPQHF. The CDR3 bases are TGTGCCAGCAGTGAAGGGAGGCTTCAGCCCCAGCATTTT.

The V gene is TRBV19, the J gene TRBJ1-2, with TRBD1 identical over 7 bases. This CDR3 is 14 amino acids long. Looked up from germline, CDR1 is LNHDA and CDR2 is SQIVND (reference sequence). V was pared by 7 bases and J by 3 bases, with 8 bases of the junction left unmatched. The CDR3 loop reads CASNPGTDHYGYTF. Written as DNA, the CDR3 is TGTGCCAGTAACCCCGGGACAGACCACTATGGCTACACCTTC.

This clone has a single count. The V call is TRBV5-3, the J call TRBJ1-1; unclear D gene. TRBV5-3 is known as an ORF, though its function is uncertain. The CDR3 contains 11 residues. Trimming stripped 3 bases from V and 6 bases from J, with 6 bases between. The DNA for the CDR3 is TGTGCCAGAAGCTGTGGAGCTGAAGCTTTCTTT. Amino acids: CARSCGAEAFF.

J is TRBJ1-5 and V is TRBV6-1; no firm D call. CDR1 MNHNS and CDR2 SASEGT come from the germline V gene. Trimming shortened V by 1 base and J by 6 bases, and 16 bases separated the two germline ends. There are 16 residues in the CDR3. The CDR3 DNA sequence: TGTGCCAGCAGTGAAGAACCCATTGCGTCTCGTCAGCCCCAGCATTTT. Its translation is CASSEEPIASRQPQHF.

The rearrangement joins TRBV18 to TRBJ2-7, with D possibly being TRBD2 (5 bases). The V gene's germline CDR1 is KGHSH and CDR2 LQKENI. CDR3 length: 16 residues. Trimming pared 1 base from V and 3 bases from J, leaving 16 bases between. This CDR3 is CASSPQDERVLYEQYV. The CDR3 bases are TGTGCCAGCTCACCACAGGATGAGAGGGTCCTCTACGAGCAGTACGTC.

The table lists this clone with a count of one. The chain recombines TRBV15 with TRBJ2-3; the match to TRBD1 covers 8 bases. There are 15 residues in the CDR3. V was pared by 1 base and J by 4 bases, with 4 bases of the junction left unmatched. Germline CDR1 is LNHNV and CDR2 is YYDKDF (reference sequence). CDR3 sequence: CATSRAGQGSDTQYF. The CDR3 nucleotides read TGTGCCACCAGCAGAGCTGGACAGGGATCAGATACGCAGTATTTT. Supplemented by reference TRBV15 and TRBJ2-3, the full variable domain reads DAMVIQNPRYQVTQFGKPVTLSCSQTLNHNVMYWYQQKSSQAPKLLFHYYDKDFNNEADTPDNFQSRRPNTSFCFLDIRSPGLGDTAMYLCATSRAGQGSDTQYFGPGTRLTVL.

J is TRBJ2-1 and V is TRBV12-5, with D possibly TRBD1 on 5 matching bases. Trimming removed 6 bases from V and 9 bases from J, with 9 bases in between. The CDR3 contains 11 residues. In germline, CDR1 is LGHNT, CDR2 FRNRAP. Written as DNA, the CDR3 is TGTGCTAGTGGGGCAGGGATTGAGCAGTTCTTC. It yields the protein CASGAGIEQFF.

The chain combines TRBV10-2 with TRBJ2-1; D might be TRBD2 (6 bases). The germline V gene has CDR1 WSHSY and CDR2 SAAADI. The V gene lost 3 bases and the J gene lost 8 bases, with 11 bases spanning the gap. The CDR3 has 13 residues. The CDR3 here is CASSEGGMHEQFF. CDR3 bases: TGCGCCAGCAGTGAAGGCGGGATGCATGAGCAGTTCTTC.

In the case of this clone: The identical CDR3 is also encoded by other nucleotide sequences in the sample. J is TRBJ1-5 and V is TRBV7-9, with D possibly matching TRBD1 (6 bases). Germline V gene data show CDR1 as SEHNR and CDR2 as FQNEAQ (reference sequence). Trimming left V 5 bases short and J 2 bases short, with 10 bases between. This CDR3 spans 14 amino acids. The CDR3 loop reads CASSLQGGNQPQHF. The CDR3 DNA reads TGTGCCAGCAGCCTACAGGGCGGCAATCAGCCCCAGCATTTT.

This chain connects TRBV5-4 to TRBJ2-1; weak D call: TRBD1 (5 bases). Trimming took off 4 bases at V and 0 bases at J, with 11 bases between the two ends. The germline gives CDR1 SGHNT, CDR2 YYREEE (reference sequence). CDR3 length: 15 residues. CDR3 coding DNA: TGTGCCAGCAGCCCACCCCAGGGCTCCTACAATGAGCAGTTCTTC. It specifies CASSPPQGSYNEQFF.

The CDR3 DNA is TGTGCCAGCAGTTTACCCCACACACAGGGGACGAATGAAAAACTGTTTTTT. This gives the protein CASSLPHTQGTNEKLFF. This chain uses TRBV27 with TRBJ1-4; TRBD1 matches 7 bases. CDR1 MNHEY and CDR2 SMNVEV come from the germline V gene (reference sequence). CDR3 length: 17 residues. With 2 bases clipped from V and 5 bases from J, the junction kept 11 bases outside the gene matches.

V and J are TRBV10-3 and TRBJ2-2, with 15 positions matching TRBD2. Germline V gives CDR1 ENHRY, CDR2 SYGVKD. V was pared by 6 bases and J by 1 base, with 6 bases of the junction left unmatched. CDR3 length equals 18 residues. CDR3 in DNA: TGTGCCATCAGCGACACGGGACTAGCGGGAGGGAACACCGGGGAGCTGTTTTTT. It codes for CAISDTGLAGGNTGELFF.

The chain has TRBV12-3 or TRBV12-4 and TRBJ1-2; a weak D match, TRBD1 (6 bases). V was trimmed by 1 base and J by 4 bases, leaving 7 bases between them. The CDR3 spans 13 residues. This CDR3 is CASSLVQGYGYTF. In DNA, the CDR3 is TGTGCCAGCAGTTTAGTACAGGGCTATGGCTACACCTTC.

The chain recombines TRBV18 with TRBJ2-2; 9 nucleotides agree with TRBD1. Germline loops: CDR1 KGHSH, CDR2 LQKENI. The V and J ends lost 3 bases and 5 bases, in that order; junction bases with no gene match: 13. CDR3 size: 18 residues. The CDR3 here is CASSPYLPGQGATGELFF. The CDR3 region has the DNA TGTGCCAGCTCACCCTATCTACCGGGACAGGGAGCAACCGGGGAGCTGTTTTTT.

Only one count was recorded for this clone. The chain recombines TRBV6-2 or TRBV6-3 with TRBJ2-7, with D possibly matching TRBD2 (5 bases). From germline, CDR1 is MNHEY and CDR2 SVGEGT. Between the trimmed V and J ends, which lost 3 bases and 4 bases, there was a span of 10 bases. This CDR3 is 13 amino acids long. For the CDR3, the DNA is TGTGCCAGCAGTTATTATGGAGGATACGAGCAGTACGTC. It specifies CASSYYGGYEQYV.

V usage is TRBV19 and J usage is TRBJ2-1; D might be TRBD1 (5 bases). This CDR3 comprises 15 residues. Germline V gives CDR1 LNHDA, CDR2 SQIVND (reference sequence). V dropped 3 bases and J dropped 2 bases, with 11 bases sitting between them. The CDR3 loop is CASSIPTAPYNEQFF. The CDR3 region has the DNA TGTGCCAGTAGTATTCCGACAGCGCCCTACAATGAGCAGTTCTTC. Full variable domain (outside the CDR3, taken from reference TRBV19 and TRBJ2-1): DGGITQSPKYLFRKEGQNVTLSCEQNLNHDAMYWYRQDPGQGLRLIYYSQIVNDFQKGDIAEGYSVSREKKESFPLTVTSAQKNPTAFYLCASSIPTAPYNEQFFGPGTRLTVL.

J is TRBJ1-1 and V is TRBV4-1, with D possibly matching TRBD1 (6 bases). Per the germline V gene, CDR1 is MGHRA and CDR2 is YSYEKL. The CDR3 has 12 amino acids. The V end was cut by 0 bases, the J end by 9 bases, with 8 bases between. CDR3 in amino acids: CASSQDRGKAFF. CDR3 nucleotide sequence: TGCGCCAGCAGCCAAGATAGGGGGAAAGCTTTCTTT.

The gene calls are TRBV11-2 and TRBJ1-3; D gene ambiguous. Germline V gene data show CDR1 as SGHAT and CDR2 as FQNNGV. The V end was cut by 3 bases, the J end by 0 bases, with 9 bases between. The CDR3 covers 15 residues. The CDR3 DNA sequence: TGTGCCAGCAGCTTCTACGCCGACTCTGGAAACACCATATATTTT. As protein: CASSFYADSGNTIYF.

The rearrangement links TRBV9 to TRBJ1-6, with 7 bases matching TRBD1. The CDR3 has 15 amino acids. The junction had 8 bases not matched to a gene; V was cut back by 0 bases and J by 11 bases. Germline CDR1 and CDR2: SGDLS and YYNGEE. This CDR3 is CASSVGGGGRAPLHF. The CDR3 nucleotides read TGTGCCAGCAGCGTAGGTGGAGGGGGCAGGGCACCCCTCCACTTT.

The chain combines TRBV28 with TRBJ1-1, with D possibly TRBD1 on 6 matching bases. Between the trimmed V and J ends, which lost 3 bases and 6 bases, there was a span of 14 bases. This CDR3 is 14 amino acids long. The V gene's germline CDR1 is MDHEN and CDR2 SYDVKM. The CDR3 DNA sequence: TGTGCCAGCAGTTTTGGGGGGGCGCGATCTGAAGCTTTCTTT. Its translation: CASSFGGARSEAFF.

This clone showed up just once. V usage is TRBV7-9 and J usage is TRBJ1-4, with a tentative D call TRBD1 (6 bases). Trimming shortened V by 4 bases and J by 3 bases, and 12 bases separated the two germline ends. The V gene's germline CDR1 is SEHNR and CDR2 FQNEAQ (reference sequence). The length of the CDR3 is 15 residues. The CDR3 reads CASSSLRGANEKLFF. In nucleotides, the CDR3 is TGTGCCAGCAGCTCCCTCAGGGGTGCTAATGAAAAACTGTTTTTT.

The rearrangement links TRBV14 to TRBJ2-7; D is undetermined. Germline V gene lookup returns CDR1 SGHDN and CDR2 FVKESK. The V end lost 0 bases, the J end lost 2 bases, and 11 bases lay between the germline ends. There are 15 residues in the CDR3. CDR3 coding DNA: TGTGCCAGCAGCCAAGATTGGCCGGAGACCTACGAGCAGTACTTC. Its protein product is CASSQDWPETYEQYF.

This clone turned up a few times. The chain employs TRBV6-1 and TRBJ1-1; 8 bases agree with TRBD1. V lost 2 bases, J lost 3 bases, and 5 bases stayed unmatched. From germline, CDR1 is MNHNS and CDR2 SASEGT. The CDR3 covers 15 residues. CDR3 DNA sequence: TGTGCCAGCAGTGAACATAGCAGGGGGCACACTGAAGCTTTCTTT. It is translated as CASSEHSRGHTEAFF.